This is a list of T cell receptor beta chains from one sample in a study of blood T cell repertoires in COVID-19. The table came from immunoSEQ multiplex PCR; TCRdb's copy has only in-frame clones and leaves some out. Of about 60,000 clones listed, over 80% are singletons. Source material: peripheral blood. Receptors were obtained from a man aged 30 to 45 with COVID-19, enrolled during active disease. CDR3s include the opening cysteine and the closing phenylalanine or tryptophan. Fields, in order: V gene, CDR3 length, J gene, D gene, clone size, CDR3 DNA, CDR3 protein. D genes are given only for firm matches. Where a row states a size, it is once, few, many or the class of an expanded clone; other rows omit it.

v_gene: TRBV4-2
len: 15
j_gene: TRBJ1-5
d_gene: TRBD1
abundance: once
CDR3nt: TGTGCCAGCAGCGCAAGGACAGGGGGCCATCAGCCCCAGCATTTT
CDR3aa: CASSARTGGHQPQHF

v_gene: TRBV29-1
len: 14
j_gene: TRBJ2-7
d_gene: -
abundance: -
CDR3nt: TGCAGCGCAAGACAACAGGGCCAGGTCCACGAGCAGTACTTC
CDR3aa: CSARQQGQVHEQYF

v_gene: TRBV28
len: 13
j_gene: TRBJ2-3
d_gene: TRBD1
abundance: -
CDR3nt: TGTGCCAGCAGTTTTTTGGGGACAGGGGACCAGTATTTT
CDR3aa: CASSFLGTGDQYF

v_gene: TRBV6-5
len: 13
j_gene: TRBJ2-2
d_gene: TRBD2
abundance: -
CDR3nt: TGTGCCACCGCCGCGGGAGAGATCGGGGAGCTGTTTTTT
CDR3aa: CATAAGEIGELFF

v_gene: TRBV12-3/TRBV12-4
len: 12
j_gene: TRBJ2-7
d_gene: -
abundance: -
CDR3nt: TGTGCCAGCAGTAACAGGGGGGGCGAGCAGTACTTC
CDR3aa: CASSNRGGEQYF

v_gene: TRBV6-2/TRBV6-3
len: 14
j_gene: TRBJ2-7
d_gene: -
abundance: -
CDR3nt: TGTGCCAGCAGTTACACGGGGAGATCCTACGAGCAGTACTTC
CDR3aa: CASSYTGRSYEQYF

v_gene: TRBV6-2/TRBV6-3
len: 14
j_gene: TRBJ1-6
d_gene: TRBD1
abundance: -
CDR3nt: TGTGCCAGCAGCCGTGACAGGGCTGATTCACCCCTCCACTTT
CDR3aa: CASSRDRADSPLHF

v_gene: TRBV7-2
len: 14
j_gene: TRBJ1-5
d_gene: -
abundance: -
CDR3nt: TGTGCCAGCAGCTCCGGACAGTATAATCAGCCCCAGCATTTT
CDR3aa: CASSSGQYNQPQHF

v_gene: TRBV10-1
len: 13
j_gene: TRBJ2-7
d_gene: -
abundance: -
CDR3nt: TGCGCCAGCAGTTTAGCGGAGACCTCGGAGCAGTACTTC
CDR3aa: CASSLAETSEQYF

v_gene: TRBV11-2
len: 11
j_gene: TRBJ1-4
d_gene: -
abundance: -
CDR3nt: TGTGCCAGCAGCCGAGGGGGAAAACTGTTTTTT
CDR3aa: CASSRGGKLFF

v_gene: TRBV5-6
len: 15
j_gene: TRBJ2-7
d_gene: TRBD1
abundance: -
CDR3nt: TGTGCCAGCAGCCCAGGGGGCCCAGGAGGCTACGAGCAGTACTTC
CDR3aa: CASSPGGPGGYEQYF

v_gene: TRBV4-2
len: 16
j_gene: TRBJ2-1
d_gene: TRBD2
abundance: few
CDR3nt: TGTGCCAGCAGCCAAGATTGGACTAGCGTATACAATGAGCAGTTCTTC
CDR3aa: CASSQDWTSVYNEQFF

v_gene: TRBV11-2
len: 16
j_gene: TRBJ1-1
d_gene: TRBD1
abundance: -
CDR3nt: TGTGCCAGCAGCTTCCCCCCCGACAGGGGAAGGGCTGAAGCTTTCTTT
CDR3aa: CASSFPPDRGRAEAFF

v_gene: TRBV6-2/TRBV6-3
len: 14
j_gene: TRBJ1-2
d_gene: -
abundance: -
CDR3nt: TGTGCCAGCAGCCACCCCAGACAGATCTATGGCTACACCTTC
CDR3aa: CASSHPRQIYGYTF

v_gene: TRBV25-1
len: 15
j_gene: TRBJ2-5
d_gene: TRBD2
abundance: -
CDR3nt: TGTGCCAGCAGTGAAGGGGGAGGGTCCAGGGAGACCCAGTACTTC
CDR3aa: CASSEGGGSRETQYF

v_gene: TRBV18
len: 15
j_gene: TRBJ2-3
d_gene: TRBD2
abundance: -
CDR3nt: TGTGCCAGCTCAATGACTAGCGGGTCCACAGATACGCAGTATTTT
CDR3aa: CASSMTSGSTDTQYF

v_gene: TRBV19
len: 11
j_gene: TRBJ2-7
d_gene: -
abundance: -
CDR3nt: TGTGCCACCTACAGGGAAGGGGTGCAGTACTTC
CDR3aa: CATYREGVQYF

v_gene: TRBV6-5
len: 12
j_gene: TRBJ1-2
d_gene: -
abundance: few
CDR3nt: TGTGCCAGCACTGGGGGGAGGGGCGGCTACACCTTC
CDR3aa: CASTGGRGGYTF

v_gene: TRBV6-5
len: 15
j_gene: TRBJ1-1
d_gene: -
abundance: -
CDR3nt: TGTGCCAGCAGTTACTCGGGCGGGGTAGTCACTGAAGCTTTCTTT
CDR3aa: CASSYSGGVVTEAFF

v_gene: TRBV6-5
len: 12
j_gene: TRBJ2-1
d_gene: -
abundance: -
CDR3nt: TGTGCCAGCGCTAGGGGGGGGGATGAGCAGTTCTTC
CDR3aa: CASARGGDEQFF

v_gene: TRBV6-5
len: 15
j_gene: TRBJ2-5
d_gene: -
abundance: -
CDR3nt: TGTGCCAGCAGTTGGTGGACAGATCTCCAAGAGACCCAGTACTTC
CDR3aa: CASSWWTDLQETQYF

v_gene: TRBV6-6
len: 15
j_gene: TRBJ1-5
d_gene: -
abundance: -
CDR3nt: TGTGCCAGCACCCCAGGGGAATATAGCAATCAGCCCCAGCATTTT
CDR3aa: CASTPGEYSNQPQHF

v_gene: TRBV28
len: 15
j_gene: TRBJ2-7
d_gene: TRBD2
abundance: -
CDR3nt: TGTGCCAGCAGTAGGTTGACTAGCGGGAGCTACGAGCAGTACTTC
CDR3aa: CASSRLTSGSYEQYF

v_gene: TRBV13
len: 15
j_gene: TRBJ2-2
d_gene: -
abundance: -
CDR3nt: TGTGCCAGCAGCTTCAAGTCGAGCGGAAGGGAGGAGCTGTTTTTT
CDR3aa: CASSFKSSGREELFF

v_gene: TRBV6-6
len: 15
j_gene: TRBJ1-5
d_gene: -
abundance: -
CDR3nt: TGTGCCAGCAGTACGCGACAGGATGGCAATCAGCCCCAGCATTTT
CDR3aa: CASSTRQDGNQPQHF

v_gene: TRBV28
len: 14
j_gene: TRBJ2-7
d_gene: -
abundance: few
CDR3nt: TGTGCCAGCACTTGGGGGACTGCTACCTACGAGCAGTACTTC
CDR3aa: CASTWGTATYEQYF

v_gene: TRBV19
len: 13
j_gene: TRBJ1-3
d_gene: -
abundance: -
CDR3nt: TGTGCCAGTAAGCCCGACTCTGGAAACACCATATATTTT
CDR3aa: CASKPDSGNTIYF

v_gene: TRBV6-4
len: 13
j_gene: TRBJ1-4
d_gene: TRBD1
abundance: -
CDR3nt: TGTGCCAGCAGCCCCAACAGGGGTGAAAAACTGTTTTTT
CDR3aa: CASSPNRGEKLFF

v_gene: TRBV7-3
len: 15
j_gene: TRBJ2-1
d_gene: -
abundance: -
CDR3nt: TGTGCCAGCAGGCAATCGGGTGGGGAGAGTGGGGAGCAGTTCTTC
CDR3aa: CASRQSGGESGEQFF